This record covers a single TCR beta chain. The antigen is undetermined. The investigators sampled blood at baseline, at cycle 4 day 1, and at cycle 7 day 1. The assay was immunoSEQ multiplex PCR, and TCRdb's table has in-frame clones only and misses some. The sample carries roughly 74,000 clones, over 70% recorded once. This sample was taken from a study of OX40 agonist ivuxolimab in advanced cancers. Germline V gene data show CDR1 as SGHDT and CDR2 as YYEEEE. Trimming shortened V by 0 bases and J by 13 bases, and 9 bases separated the two germline ends. There are 11 residues in the CDR3. Study observations and caveats: Clonal expansion in partial responders at 0.1-3.0 mg/kg ranked among the lowest.

This TCR derives from an adult with an advanced solid tumor such as melanoma, head and neck, liver or kidney cancer. The sample here was CD4+ or CD8+ T cells sorted from blood, taken in a trial of the OX40 agonist ivuxolimab. This chain links TRBV5-6 with TRBJ2-3, with unresolved D. As DNA, the CDR3 is TGTGCCAGCAGCTTGGTTAATAGAAAGTATTTT. As protein: CASSLVNRKYF.